This passage covers 32 T cell receptor beta chains from one sample sequenced in a study of beta chain features in type 1 diabetes. Study findings and constraints: All four CD4+ subsets from Type 1 diabetes patients carried moderately but significantly shorter TCRB CDR3s.

What these receptors recognize is not known. Expressed TCRB transcripts were sequenced because the entire RNA isolate underwent reverse transcription. Assay used: immunoSEQ multiplex PCR; TCRdb lists only in-frame clones, some missing. Of tens of thousands of clones in the sample, under 75% are singletons; the top ten hold 3.5% to 4.5%. The specimen sequenced was Tregs from blood. These receptors were obtained from a young man with type 1 diabetes.

This chain connects TRBV29-1 to TRBJ2-7; TRBD2 matches 12 bases. Trimming took 6 bases from V and 2 from J; bases not matched to a gene: 8. This CDR3 is built from 15 residues. Germline V gene data show CDR1 as SQVTM and CDR2 as ANQGSEA. The CDR3, as DNA: TGCAGCGTGGTAATGCGGACTAGCGGGACCTACGAGCAGTACTTC. Translation gives CSVVMRTSGTYEQYF.

This chain links TRBV5-1 with TRBJ2-7; a possible D gene is TRBD2 (6 bases). V dropped 4 bases and J dropped 0 bases, with 11 bases sitting between them. Per germline, CDR1 SGHRS and CDR2 YFSETQ. This CDR3 spans 14 amino acids. CDR3 protein: CASSPGLPSYEQYF. The CDR3 nucleotides are TGCGCCAGCAGCCCGGGACTCCCCTCCTACGAGCAGTACTTC. Together with reference TRBV5-1 and TRBJ2-7, the CDR3 gives the full variable domain: KAGVTQTPRYLIKTRGQQVTLSCSPISGHRSVSWYQQTPGQGLQFLFEYFSETQRNKGNFPGRFSGRQFSNSRSEMNVSTLELGDSALYLCASSPGLPSYEQYFGPGTRLTVT.

CDR3 region: CASSLVTGSTDTQYF. DNA for the CDR3: TGCGCCAGCAGCTTGGTGACAGGTAGCACAGATACGCAGTATTTT. The chain couples TRBV5-1 to TRBJ2-3; a possible D gene is TRBD1 (6 bases). Germline CDR1 reads SGHRS; CDR2 reads YFSETQ. The CDR3 has 15 amino acids. Trimming cost V 0 bases and J 0 bases, with 8 bases left between them.

The J gene is TRBJ2-1, the V gene TRBV29-1; tentative D call: TRBD1 (10 bases). V was trimmed by 5 bases and J by 2 bases, leaving 22 bases between them. Germline V CDR1 and CDR2: SQVTM, ANQGSEA. This CDR3 is built from 17 residues. The CDR3 coding sequence is TGCAGCGTTCCCCGACAGGGGGCTAGCGGGACCTACAATGAGCAGTTCTTC. Translating it yields CSVPRQGASGTYNEQFF.

This chain joins TRBV5-1 and TRBJ1-1; D gene ambiguous. The ends were cut back, 1 base at V and 6 bases at J, with 16 bases in the middle. From germline, CDR1 is SGHRS and CDR2 YFSETQ. The CDR3 has 15 amino acids. This chain's CDR3 is CASSLLSGSASEAFF. The CDR3 DNA follows: TGCGCCAGCAGCTTGCTATCAGGCTCTGCTTCTGAAGCTTTCTTT.

This chain connects TRBV4-3 to TRBJ1-2, with D possibly being TRBD1 (6 bases). CDR1 is LGHNA and CDR2 is YSLEER in the germline V gene. V shed 0 bases and J shed 6 bases, with 29 bases lying between them. The CDR3 has 20 amino acids. CDR3 bases: TGCGCCAGCAGCCAAGAAGTGGCCATAACCGTAGACAGGCCGCATCATGGCTACACCTTC. Its protein is CASSQEVAITVDRPHHGYTF.

The chain couples TRBV7-2 to TRBJ2-7; 7 bases are a match to TRBD1. V was pared by 5 bases and J by 3 bases, with 4 bases of the junction left unmatched. CDR1 is SGHTA and CDR2 is FQGNSA in the germline V gene. The CDR3 covers 13 residues. CDR3: CASSGRQGYEQYF. DNA of the CDR3: TGTGCCAGCAGCGGCAGACAGGGCTACGAGCAGTACTTC. The full variable domain, with the rest looked up from reference TRBV7-2 and TRBJ2-7, is GAGVSQSPSNKVTEKGKDVELRCDPISGHTALYWYRQSLGQGLEFLIYFQGNSAPDKSGLPSDRFSAERTGGSVSTLTIQRTQQEDSAVYLCASSGRQGYEQYFGPGTRLTVT.

This clone was picked up a small number of times. The chain combines TRBV7-2 with TRBJ1-5; D not certain. Trimming left V 0 bases short and J 6 bases short, with 6 bases between. This CDR3 has 13 residues. Germline values: CDR1 SGHTA, CDR2 FQGNSA. The chain's CDR3 is CASSLASSQPQHF. The DNA for the CDR3 is TGTGCCAGCAGCTTAGCTTCGAGTCAGCCCCAGCATTTT.

The rearrangement uses TRBV19 and TRBJ2-1, with D possibly being TRBD2 (6 bases). The germline gives CDR1 LNHDA, CDR2 SQIVND (reference sequence). This CDR3 is 15 amino acids long. The ends were cut back, 7 bases at V and 6 bases at J, with 19 bases in the middle. CDR3 sequence reads: CASTKGLQQFNEQFF. The DNA of the CDR3 is TGTGCCAGTACTAAGGGACTCCAGCAGTTCAATGAGCAGTTCTTC. The full variable domain, completed using reference TRBV19 and TRBJ2-1, is DGGITQSPKYLFRKEGQNVTLSCEQNLNHDAMYWYRQDPGQGLRLIYYSQIVNDFQKGDIAEGYSVSREKKESFPLTVTSAQKNPTAFYLCASTKGLQQFNEQFFGPGTRLTVL.

The V and J genes are TRBV18 and TRBJ2-2, with unresolved D. The germline V gene has CDR1 KGHSH and CDR2 LQKENI. CDR3 length: 16 amino acids. V lost 0 bases and J 0 bases, leaving 8 bases between the germline ends. CDR3 DNA sequence: TGTGCCAGCTCACCACCCCGAGGAACGAACACCGGGGAGCTGTTTTTT. Encoded protein: CASSPPRGTNTGELFF.

The chain has TRBV6-5 and TRBJ2-5, with D unclear. Trimming pared 2 bases from V and 5 bases from J, leaving 6 bases between. This CDR3 spans 12 amino acids. Germline CDR1 is MNHEY and CDR2 is SVGAGI. Written as DNA, the CDR3 is TGTGCCAGCAGTTACCAGGCGGAGACCCAGTACTTC. Its protein product is CASSYQAETQYF.

This chain uses TRBV5-1 with TRBJ2-7; 10 positions match TRBD2. V was clipped by 4 bases and J by 3 bases; unmatched bases: 7. Germline CDR1 is SGHRS and CDR2 is YFSETQ. The CDR3 length is 15 residues. The CDR3 DNA follows: TGCGCCAGCAGCCCCATAGCGGGAGGACGCTACGAGCAGTACTTC. The encoded protein is CASSPIAGGRYEQYF. Variable domain in full (rest from reference TRBV5-1 and TRBJ2-7): KAGVTQTPRYLIKTRGQQVTLSCSPISGHRSVSWYQQTPGQGLQFLFEYFSETQRNKGNFPGRFSGRQFSNSRSEMNVSTLELGDSALYLCASSPIAGGRYEQYFGPGTRLTVT.

This chain connects TRBV10-3 to TRBJ2-5; D is unresolved. Trimming stripped 3 bases from V and 5 bases from J, with 13 bases between. The CDR3 runs to 14 residues. The V gene's germline CDR1 is ENHRY and CDR2 SYGVKD. DNA of the CDR3: TGTGCCATCAGTGATCTGGGTAGCCCGGAGACCCAGTACTTC. Its translation is CAISDLGSPETQYF.

This clone showed up just once. The V call is TRBV28, the J call TRBJ2-2; D remains ambiguous. The germline V and J ends were trimmed by 3 bases and 5 bases, with 13 bases remaining between them. This CDR3 spans 15 amino acids. CDR1 MDHEN and CDR2 SYDVKM come from the germline V gene. The CDR3 region is CASSFRWRRTGELFF. The CDR3 DNA reads as TGTGCCAGCAGTTTCCGATGGAGAAGGACCGGGGAGCTGTTTTTT.

The genes are TRBV5-1 and TRBJ2-1, with TRBD2 matching 11 bases. Trimming cost V 4 bases and J 2 bases; bases outside gene matches: 8. Germline V gives CDR1 SGHRS, CDR2 YFSETQ. CDR3 length: 17 amino acids. In DNA, the CDR3 is TGCGCCAGCAGCGCCCGGGGTAGCGGGAGGGCCTACAATGAGCAGTTCTTC. Its translation: CASSARGSGRAYNEQFF. The full variable domain, with the rest looked up from reference TRBV5-1 and TRBJ2-1, is KAGVTQTPRYLIKTRGQQVTLSCSPISGHRSVSWYQQTPGQGLQFLFEYFSETQRNKGNFPGRFSGRQFSNSRSEMNVSTLELGDSALYLCASSARGSGRAYNEQFFGPGTRLTVL.

DNA for the CDR3: TGCGCCAGCAGCACCCGGAGCTTAGGAACCTCCAATGAGCAGTTCTTC. It is translated as CASSTRSLGTSNEQFF. The chain joins TRBV5-1 to TRBJ2-1; unclear D gene. Trimming removed 4 bases at V and 6 bases at J, with 20 bases between. CDR1 SGHRS and CDR2 YFSETQ come from the germline V gene. CDR3 length equals 16 residues.

CDR3 DNA: TGCAGTGCAAAGGGGACAGCCAACTATGGCTACACCTTC. Its protein is CSAKGTANYGYTF. The chain uses TRBV29-1 and TRBJ1-2; 7 bases are a match to TRBD1. This CDR3 is 13 amino acids long. Germline values: CDR1 SQVTM, CDR2 ANQGSEA.

This rearrangement joins TRBV7-2 to TRBJ1-1; 7 bases fit TRBD1. J lost 1 base, V lost 3 bases, and 2 bases had no gene match. The V gene's germline CDR1 is SGHTA and CDR2 FQGNSA. This CDR3 contains 14 residues. For the CDR3, the DNA is TGTGCCAGCAGCTTTCAGGGGGGGAACACTGAAGCTTTCTTT. As protein: CASSFQGGNTEAFF. Complete variable domain (other parts from reference TRBV7-2 and TRBJ1-1): GAGVSQSPSNKVTEKGKDVELRCDPISGHTALYWYRQSLGQGLEFLIYFQGNSAPDKSGLPSDRFSAERTGGSVSTLTIQRTQQEDSAVYLCASSFQGGNTEAFFGQGTRLTVV.

This chain uses TRBV18 with TRBJ1-3; 11 nucleotides match TRBD1. With 3 bases clipped from V and 3 bases from J, the junction kept 7 bases outside the gene matches. Germline loops: CDR1 KGHSH, CDR2 LQKENI. The CDR3 totals 17 residues. The chain's CDR3 is CASSPRTGGISGNTIYF. The CDR3 DNA sequence: TGTGCCAGCTCACCCCGGACAGGGGGCATAAGTGGAAACACCATATATTTT.

The rearrangement uses TRBV7-9 and TRBJ1-1; 7 bases line up with TRBD1. With V trimmed by 3 bases and J by 4 bases, 2 bases remained unmatched. This CDR3 is 13 amino acids long. Germline V lookup: CDR1 SEHNR, CDR2 FQNEAQ (reference sequence). CDR3 nucleotide sequence: TGTGCCAGCAGCTTCGGGACAGTCACTGAAGCTTTCTTT. Protein product: CASSFGTVTEAFF.

The V and J genes are TRBV28 and TRBJ2-3; D gene unclear. The V gene lost 8 bases and the J gene lost 0 bases, with 12 bases spanning the gap. There are 14 residues in the CDR3. Germline loops: CDR1 MDHEN, CDR2 SYDVKM. The DNA of the CDR3 is TGTGCCAGCGGGCCGTCGCTGAGCACAGATACGCAGTATTTT. It is translated as CASGPSLSTDTQYF.

The rearrangement joins TRBV30 to TRBJ1-4; D may be TRBD1 (5 bases). The V end lost 1 base, the J end lost 4 bases, and 7 bases lay between the germline ends. The CDR3 spans 13 residues. Germline CDR1 reads GTSNPN; CDR2 reads SVGIG (reference sequence). CDR3 amino acids: CAWSGGGNEKLFF. The DNA for the CDR3 is TGTGCCTGGAGTGGCGGGGGTAATGAAAAACTGTTTTTT.

V gene TRBV11-2 combines with J gene TRBJ2-5, with 7 bases aligning to TRBD1. Germline CDR1 is SGHAT and CDR2 is FQNNGV. Trimming cost V 5 bases and J 2 bases; bases outside gene matches: 5. CDR3 length: 14 amino acids. The CDR3 loop reads CASSRGQLQETQYF. The DNA of the CDR3 is TGTGCCAGCAGCCGGGGACAGCTACAAGAGACCCAGTACTTC.

The chain combines TRBV18 with TRBJ2-3; TRBD2 matches 8 bases. The CDR3 is made up of 14 amino acids. Germline values: CDR1 KGHSH, CDR2 LQKENI. After removal of 3 bases from V and 5 bases from J, the junction contained 4 bases not matched to a gene. CDR3 residues: CASSPSGGLDTQYF. The CDR3 DNA sequence: TGTGCCAGCTCACCGAGCGGGGGTTTAGATACGCAGTATTTT.

The rearrangement links TRBV7-9 to TRBJ1-2; 9 bases fit TRBD1. Per germline, CDR1 SEHNR and CDR2 FQNEAQ (reference sequence). V dropped 5 bases and J dropped 6; count of bases not matched to a gene: 10. The CDR3 is made up of 15 amino acids. The CDR3 protein is CASSQENRGLDGYTF. The CDR3 nucleotides read TGTGCCAGCAGCCAAGAAAACAGGGGGCTTGATGGCTACACCTTC.

This clone is medium-sized by share. This sequence joins TRBV5-1 and TRBJ2-1; the match to TRBD2 covers 9 bases. Germline loops: CDR1 SGHRS, CDR2 YFSETQ. J gave up 6 bases and V 1 base, and 5 bases lay outside the gene matches. The CDR3 covers 15 residues. The CDR3: CASSLSPAGGNEQFF. As DNA, the CDR3 is TGCGCCAGCAGCTTGTCCCCAGCGGGGGGCAATGAGCAGTTCTTC. The variable domain in full, with the rest retrieved from reference TRBV5-1 and TRBJ2-1, is KAGVTQTPRYLIKTRGQQVTLSCSPISGHRSVSWYQQTPGQGLQFLFEYFSETQRNKGNFPGRFSGRQFSNSRSEMNVSTLELGDSALYLCASSLSPAGGNEQFFGPGTRLTVL.

The chain recombines TRBV6-6 with TRBJ2-7; D not certain. Trimming cost V 7 bases and J 3 bases, with 16 bases left between them. This CDR3 region has 14 residues. Germline V gives CDR1 MNHNY, CDR2 SVGAGI (reference sequence). CDR3 sequence: CASTYQPNYYEQYF. The DNA of the CDR3 is TGTGCCAGCACTTATCAGCCAAACTACTACGAGCAGTACTTC.

J is TRBJ2-7 and V is TRBV28; 7 bases agree with TRBD2. In germline, CDR1 is MDHEN, CDR2 SYDVKM. This CDR3 region has 14 residues. Losses at the gene ends were 8 bases for V and 6 bases for J; bases not matched to a gene: 13. The CDR3 loop reads CASGIAAGRGEQYF. CDR3 DNA sequence: TGTGCCAGCGGAATTGCGGCAGGGAGGGGCGAGCAGTACTTC.

J is TRBJ2-3 and V is TRBV10-1, with 10 bases matching TRBD2. The CDR3 has 14 residues. The J segment lost 7 bases and the V segment lost 5 bases, leaving 6 bases of the junction unmatched. The germline gives CDR1 WNHNN, CDR2 SYGVQD (reference sequence). CDR3 amino acids: CASSPGLASYTQYF. CDR3 DNA: TGCGCCAGCAGTCCGGGACTAGCGTCTTATACGCAGTATTTT.

This clone is a singleton in its sample. In DNA, the CDR3 is TGTGCCAGCTCACTACTACATTCCGGGACCATAAAGGAGGGTCAGCCCCAGCATTTT. Translated: CASSLLHSGTIKEGQPQHF. The chain is built from TRBV18 and TRBJ1-5; D is possibly TRBD1 (5 bases). In germline, CDR1 is KGHSH, CDR2 LQKENI. Between the trimmed V and J ends, which lost 4 bases and 6 bases, there was a span of 28 bases. CDR3 length equals 19 residues.

This clone was detected only a few times. This sequence joins TRBV7-2 and TRBJ1-2, with D unclear. The CDR3 contains 15 residues. The germline CDR1 and CDR2 sequences are SGHTA and FQGNSA. V was clipped by 5 bases and J by 6 bases, with 19 bases between them. CDR3 in DNA: TGTGCCAGCAGCCCCCCTGTCAGTCCCCACCATGGCTACACCTTC. It translates to CASSPPVSPHHGYTF.

The gene calls are TRBV9 and TRBJ1-1, with 7 nucleotides matching TRBD1. CDR3 size: 15 residues. Per the germline V gene, CDR1 is SGDLS and CDR2 is YYNGEE. V lost 0 bases to trimming and J lost 5 bases; unmatched junction nucleotides: 7. The CDR3 loop reads CASSVAPRGSTEAFF. The CDR3 DNA reads as TGTGCCAGCAGCGTAGCTCCCAGGGGGAGTACTGAAGCTTTCTTT.